This entry lists 8 T cell receptor beta chains sequenced from one sample in a study of blood T cell repertoires in COVID-19. TCRdb's copy holds only in-frame clones and misses some; the assay was immunoSEQ multiplex PCR. The sample lists about 250,000 clones, 70% to 90% occurring once. Sequencing was done on a sample of PBMCs or T cells enriched from blood (not recorded which). The receptors here all came from a woman between 50 and 59 years old who had been exposed to COVID-19.

V is TRBV4-3 and J is TRBJ1-2; D is ambiguous. The CDR3 contains 16 residues. The V and J ends lost 1 base and 5 bases respectively, with 17 bases between them. Germline CDR1 and CDR2: LGHNA and YSLEER. The CDR3 DNA follows: TGCGCCAGCAGCCAAGGCCCTTCCAGTCCCATATATGGCTACACCTTC. It is translated as CASSQGPSSPIYGYTF.

This chain uses TRBV5-6 with TRBJ2-7, with D perhaps matching TRBD2 (6 bases). Germline-derived CDR1 and CDR2 are SGHDT and YYEEEE. This CDR3 spans 16 amino acids. With 0 bases removed from V and 4 bases from J, the gap between germline ends came to 17 bases. Written as DNA, the CDR3 is TGTGCCAGCAGCTTGGGGGGGACTTTAAGGGAGTACGAGCAGTACTTC. It translates to CASSLGGTLREYEQYF. The variable domain in full, with the rest retrieved from reference TRBV5-6 and TRBJ2-7, is DAGVTQSPTHLIKTRGQQVTLRCSPKSGHDTVSWYQQALGQGPQFIFQYYEEEERQRGNFPDRFSGHQFPNYSSELNVNALLLGDSALYLCASSLGGTLREYEQYFGPGTRLTVT.

This chain connects TRBV7-8 to TRBJ2-3; no clear D gene. CDR1 is SGHVS and CDR2 is FQNEAQ in the germline V gene. V was cut by 1 base and J by 5 bases, with 7 bases left in between. The CDR3 covers 13 residues. The chain's CDR3 is CASSLVGGDTQYF. In nucleotides, the CDR3 is TGTGCCAGCAGCTTAGTTGGCGGAGATACGCAGTATTTT. Full variable domain (missing parts from reference TRBV7-8 and TRBJ2-3): GAGVSQSPRYKVAKRGQDVALRCDPISGHVSLFWYQQALGQGPEFLTYFQNEAQLDKSGLPSDRFFAERPEGSVSTLKIQRTQQEDSAVYLCASSLVGGDTQYFGPGTRLTVL.

The chain links TRBV9 to TRBJ1-1; no definite D call. Trimming removed 5 bases at V and 0 bases at J, with 8 bases between. The V gene's germline CDR1 is SGDLS and CDR2 YYNGEE. CDR3 length: 13 amino acids. The CDR3 DNA is TGTGCCAGCAGAAGAGTTCTGAACACTGAAGCTTTCTTT. It translates to CASRRVLNTEAFF.

The chain couples TRBV7-9 to TRBJ1-2, with D perhaps matching TRBD1 (6 bases). Germline V gives CDR1 SEHNR, CDR2 FQNEAQ (reference sequence). The CDR3 consists of 13 residues. Trimming shortened V by 2 bases and J by 8 bases, and 12 bases separated the two germline ends. The CDR3 here is CASSLTSGGGYTF. For the CDR3, the DNA is TGTGCCAGCAGCTTAACGTCTGGGGGCGGCTACACCTTC.

The V and J genes are TRBV30 and TRBJ2-1; 8 bases match TRBD2. CDR1 and CDR2 (germline): GTSNPN, SVGIG (reference sequence). The CDR3 is 13 residues long. J gave up 5 bases and V 6 bases, and 6 bases lay outside the gene matches. The CDR3, as DNA: TGTGCCTGCCGGCGGGGGGTGAACAATGAGCAGTTCTTC. Translation: CACRRGVNNEQFF. The variable domain in full, completed from reference TRBV30 and TRBJ2-1, reads SQTIHQWPATLVQPVGSPLSLECTVEGTSNPNLYWYRQAAGRGLQLLFYSVGIGQISSEVPQNLSASRPQDRQFILSSKKLLLSDSGFYLCACRRGVNNEQFFGPGTRLTVL.

The gene calls are TRBV3-1 (or the pseudogene TRBV3-2) and TRBJ1-2; D possibly corresponds to TRBD1 (6 bases). Germline CDR1 reads LGHDT; CDR2 reads YNNKEL (reference sequence). The CDR3 loop spans 16 amino acids. Between the trimmed V and J ends, which lost 3 bases and 5 bases, there was a span of 19 bases. In DNA, the CDR3 is TGTGCCAGCAGCCATTATGACTCGGAGAGGGGGTATGGCTACACCTTC. Residues: CASSHYDSERGYGYTF.

The chain has TRBV28 and TRBJ1-2, with TRBD1 matching 8 bases. V shed 8 bases, J shed 8 bases, and the junction held 19 bases outside the gene matches. In germline, CDR1 is MDHEN, CDR2 SYDVKM. The CDR3 spans 16 residues. CDR3 in DNA: TGTGCCAGCGTTTTTGGCCTTGGGACAGGAAGAGAGGGCTACACCTTC. It translates to CASVFGLGTGREGYTF.